A selection of T cell receptor beta chains follows, all from one sample in a study of somatic mutations in T cells in chronic GVHD. Libraries were prepared by immunoSEQ multiplex PCR; TCRdb keeps only in-frame clonotypes and omits some of them. The sample has 13,000 to 15,000 clones; 78% are singletons. Sequenced input: Vbeta20-negative CD4+ T cells from blood. These receptors all stem from a male patient aged 45-59 years with chronic graft-versus-host disease. A share of the T cells may be of graft donor origin. Each CDR3 is given with its conserved first and last residue. Fields, in order: J gene, V gene, D gene, clone size, CDR3 protein, CDR3 DNA. The D gene is left open where the match is weak. Not every row has a clone size; where given, it reads once, few, many or a size class.

J: TRBJ1-2; V: TRBV7-2; D: .; size: .; CDR3: CASSLRAGDDGYTF; DNA: TGTGCCAGCAGCCTCCGTGCGGGGGACGATGGCTACACCTTC
J: TRBJ2-2; V: TRBV5-4; D: .; size: .; CDR3: CASSLVQGKTGELFF; DNA: TGTGCCAGCAGTTTGGTCCAGGGAAAAACCGGGGAGCTGTTTTTT
J: TRBJ1-6; V: TRBV6-1; D: TRBD1; size: .; CDR3: CASRQNRDSNSPLHF; DNA: TGTGCCAGCAGGCAGAACAGGGACAGTAATTCACCCCTCCACTTT
J: TRBJ2-7; V: TRBV7-9; D: .; size: .; CDR3: CASSEVAGTYEQYF; DNA: TGTGCCAGCAGCGAAGTGGCGGGAACCTACGAGCAGTACTTC
J: TRBJ1-4; V: TRBV5-4; D: .; size: .; CDR3: CASSLAGQRGEKLFF; DNA: TGTGCCAGCAGCTTGGCCGGACAGAGGGGTGAAAAACTGTTTTTT
J: TRBJ2-3; V: TRBV12-5; D: .; size: .; CDR3: CASGLVQGGADTQYF; DNA: TGTGCTAGTGGTTTGGTACAGGGGGGGGCAGATACGCAGTATTTT
J: TRBJ2-3; V: TRBV27; D: TRBD2; size: .; CDR3: CASSFGLAGARNTDTQYF; DNA: TGTGCCAGCAGTTTCGGACTAGCGGGGGCCCGCAACACAGATACGCAGTATTTT
J: TRBJ2-1; V: TRBV7-6; D: TRBD1; size: .; CDR3: CASSLAVVGQGTHEQFF; DNA: TGTGCCAGCAGCTTAGCCGTTGTGGGACAGGGGACCCATGAGCAGTTCTTC
J: TRBJ1-5; V: TRBV7-9; D: .; size: .; CDR3: CASSGRDNSNQPQHF; DNA: TGTGCCAGCAGCGGCCGGGACAATAGCAATCAGCCCCAGCATTTT
J: TRBJ1-2; V: TRBV7-2; D: .; size: .; CDR3: CASSPYQTDNYGYTF; DNA: TGTGCCAGCAGCCCCTACCAGACAGACAACTATGGCTACACCTTC
J: TRBJ1-3; V: TRBV12-5; D: .; size: .; CDR3: CASGLLPPNSRNTIYF; DNA: TGTGCTAGTGGTTTGCTCCCACCGAATAGTCGAAACACCATATATTTT
J: TRBJ2-7; V: TRBV2; D: .; size: medium-sized; CDR3: CASSYDRYEQYF; DNA: TGTGCCAGCAGTTACGACAGATACGAGCAGTACTTC
J: TRBJ1-2; V: TRBV19; D: .; size: .; CDR3: CASSIDQGRGYTF; DNA: TGTGCCAGTAGTATAGACCAGGGGCGCGGCTACACCTTC
J: TRBJ1-5; V: TRBV4-3; D: .; size: .; CDR3: CASSQDIGGSNQPQHF; DNA: TGCGCCAGCAGCCAAGATATCGGGGGAAGCAATCAGCCCCAGCATTTT
J: TRBJ2-7; V: TRBV27; D: .; size: once; CDR3: CASSFSRRSEAFF; DNA: TGTGCCAGCAGTTTCAGTCGGAGGTCGGAGGCCTTCTTC
J: TRBJ2-3; V: TRBV7-3; D: .; size: .; CDR3: CASSLLGGGTDTQYF; DNA: TGTGCCAGCAGCTTATTGGGCGGGGGCACAGATACGCAGTATTTT
J: TRBJ2-3; V: TRBV7-2; D: .; size: few; CDR3: CASSQAGITDTQYF; DNA: TGTGCCAGCAGCCAGGCAGGGATCACAGATACGCAGTATTTT
J: TRBJ2-1; V: TRBV2; D: .; size: few; CDR3: CASSVGVRGEQFF; DNA: TGTGCCAGCAGTGTGGGGGTGCGGGGAGAGCAGTTCTTC
J: TRBJ2-7; V: TRBV21-1; D: .; size: once; CDR3: CASSKEDGEVLAGQTYEQYF; DNA: TGTGCCAGCAGCAAAGAGGACGGCGAAGTATTAGCGGGACAGACATACGAGCAGTACTTC
J: TRBJ1-2; V: TRBV29-1; D: .; size: few; CDR3: CSVVLPGRDYGYTF; DNA: TGCAGCGTTGTCCTACCCGGGCGGGACTATGGCTACACCTTC
J: TRBJ2-7; V: TRBV2; D: .; size: few; CDR3: CASRGGTVSYEQYF; DNA: TGTGCCAGCAGGGGGGGTACAGTCTCCTACGAGCAGTACTTC
J: TRBJ2-5; V: TRBV2; D: TRBD2; size: .; CDR3: CASSGLAGGRETQYF; DNA: TGTGCCAGCAGTGGACTAGCGGGGGGGCGGGAGACCCAGTACTTC
J: TRBJ2-5; V: TRBV7-6; D: .; size: .; CDR3: CASSSDQETQYF; DNA: TGTGCCAGCAGTTCTGACCAAGAGACCCAGTACTTC
J: TRBJ1-4; V: TRBV6-1; D: .; size: .; CDR3: CASSDQNSEKLFF; DNA: TGTGCCAGCAGTGACCAAAATAGTGAAAAACTGTTTTTT
J: TRBJ1-1; V: TRBV7-2; D: TRBD1; size: few; CDR3: CASNTGGGTEAFF; DNA: TGTGCCAGCAACACAGGGGGCGGAACTGAAGCTTTCTTT
J: TRBJ2-1; V: TRBV2; D: TRBD2; size: .; CDR3: CASSDGSGAGGQFF; DNA: TGTGCCAGCAGTGACGGTAGCGGGGCCGGGGGGCAGTTCTTC
J: TRBJ1-2; V: TRBV6-6; D: TRBD1; size: .; CDR3: CASSPGGQGAYYGYTF; DNA: TGTGCCAGCAGCCCCGGGGGACAGGGGGCGTACTATGGCTACACCTTC
J: TRBJ2-1; V: TRBV10-3; D: TRBD2; size: once; CDR3: CASAAGGYNEQFF; DNA: TGTGCCAGTGCAGCGGGAGGGTACAATGAGCAGTTCTTC
J: TRBJ2-3; V: TRBV19; D: .; size: .; CDR3: CASSIQGSDTQYF; DNA: TGTGCCAGTAGTATACAGGGCTCAGATACGCAGTATTTT
J: TRBJ2-2; V: TRBV7-3; D: TRBD1; size: medium-sized; CDR3: CASSSGTGSTGELFF; DNA: TGTGCCAGCAGCTCCGGGACAGGGAGCACCGGGGAGCTGTTTTTT
J: TRBJ2-1; V: TRBV2; D: .; size: .; CDR3: CASSGTGTSKDEQFF; DNA: TGTGCCAGCAGCGGAACCGGGACATCGAAGGATGAGCAGTTCTTC
J: TRBJ2-3; V: TRBV7-2; D: .; size: once; CDR3: CASKRGAGLSTDTQYF; DNA: TGTGCCAGCAAACGGGGGGCGGGGTTAAGCACAGATACGCAGTATTTT
J: TRBJ2-7; V: TRBV4-1; D: TRBD2; size: .; CDR3: CASSQDSGVGTGEYEQYF; DNA: TGCGCCAGCAGCCAAGATAGCGGGGTGGGGACCGGTGAGTACGAGCAGTACTTC
J: TRBJ1-2; V: TRBV2; D: .; size: once; CDR3: CASSEAEGGYTF; DNA: TGTGCCAGCAGTGAAGCGGAGGGGGGCTACACCTTC
J: TRBJ1-1; V: TRBV10-1; D: .; size: .; CDR3: CASSAVANTEAFF; DNA: TGCGCCAGCAGTGCAGTTGCGAACACTGAAGCTTTCTTT